The next 31 T cell receptor beta chains were all read from a single sample in a study of cytomegalovirus exposure and HLA in healthy donors. Primers: 60 Vbeta forward and 13 Jbeta reverse. Libraries were prepared by immunoSEQ multiplex PCR; TCRdb keeps only in-frame clonotypes and omits some of them. Here the sample spans around 150,000 clones, about four fifths being singletons. Source material: PBMCs. The source of these receptors is a man younger than 40 in good health.

The rearrangement joins TRBV6-5 to TRBJ1-2; D is ambiguous. Germline-derived CDR1 and CDR2 are MNHEY and SVGAGI. V lost 0 bases, J lost 8 bases, and 16 bases lay in between. The CDR3 contains 15 residues. CDR3 nucleotide sequence: TGTGCCAGCAGTTACTCACGGGAACCCCTGACCGGCTACACCTTC. This gives the protein CASSYSREPLTGYTF.

V usage is TRBV7-2 and J usage is TRBJ2-7; possibly TRBD2 for D (5 bases). The germline V and J ends were trimmed by 5 bases and 2 bases, with 10 bases remaining between them. CDR1 and CDR2 from the germline V gene are SGHTA and FQGNSA. The CDR3 is made up of 13 amino acids. The CDR3 DNA reads TGTGCCAGCAGCCTCCTTAGCGCCTACGAGCAGTACTTC. Residues: CASSLLSAYEQYF.

The CDR3 region is CASSKGAHGQANQPQHF. The DNA of the CDR3 is TGTGCCAGCAGCAAAGGCGCCCACGGACAGGCAAATCAGCCCCAGCATTTT. The chain uses TRBV21-1 and TRBJ1-5; the D call TRBD1 from the table was never checked on the DNA. TRBV21-1 represents a pseudogene. This CDR3 is 17 amino acids long.

The chain links TRBV7-9 to TRBJ1-1; D is possibly TRBD1 (5 bases). The CDR3 is made up of 13 amino acids. From germline, CDR1 is SEHNR and CDR2 FQNEAQ (reference sequence). Trimming took 3 bases from V and 1 from J, leaving 6 bases between them. This CDR3 is CASSFGGNTEAFF. As DNA, the CDR3 is TGTGCCAGCAGCTTCGGGGGGAACACTGAAGCTTTCTTT.

This sequence joins TRBV28 and TRBJ2-7; D is undetermined. This CDR3 has 12 residues. V shed 0 bases and J shed 5 bases, with 5 bases lying between them. CDR1 and CDR2 (germline): MDHEN, SYDVKM. This CDR3 reads CASSLWQDEQYF. CDR3 in DNA: TGTGCCAGCAGTTTATGGCAGGACGAGCAGTACTTC.

The chain has TRBV7-8 and TRBJ1-5; TRBD1 might be the D (6 bases). The germline V and J ends were trimmed by 6 bases and 6 bases, with 15 bases remaining between them. The V gene's germline CDR1 is SGHVS and CDR2 FQNEAQ. CDR3 length: 14 residues. CDR3 in DNA: TGTGCCAGCAGTTATTCAGGGGCAGGTCAGCCCCAGCATTTT. Translation: CASSYSGAGQPQHF.

The chain uses TRBV2 and TRBJ2-7; D is unresolved. Germline V gives CDR1 SNHLY, CDR2 FYNNEI. The V gene lost 8 bases and the J gene lost 4 bases, with 18 bases spanning the gap. The CDR3 consists of 14 residues. CDR3 nucleotide sequence: TGTGCCAGCGTGAACAGCCTCGTCCGTTACGAGCAGTACTTC. Translating gives CASVNSLVRYEQYF.

This chain connects TRBV27 to TRBJ1-4; D remains ambiguous. V lost 0 bases and J lost 5, with 7 bases in between. Germline V gene sequence: CDR1 MNHEY, CDR2 SMNVEV (reference sequence). The CDR3 sequence is 14 residues long. The CDR3 DNA follows: TGTGCCAGCAGTTTATCCAGATTAAATGAAAAACTGTTTTTT. Translation gives CASSLSRLNEKLFF.

The rearrangement joins TRBV9 to TRBJ2-5; possible D gene TRBD2, 6 bases. This CDR3 is built from 14 residues. V gave up 3 bases and J gave up 4 bases, with 13 bases separating them. From germline, CDR1 is SGDLS and CDR2 YYNGEE. DNA for the CDR3: TGTGCCAGCAGCGCGTGGGGGGAGAGAGAGACCCAGTACTTC. As protein: CASSAWGERETQYF.

This rearrangement joins TRBV9 to TRBJ2-3; 7 bases are a match to TRBD2. Germline lookup yields CDR1 SGDLS and CDR2 YYNGEE. V lost 4 bases to trimming and J lost 0 bases; unmatched junction nucleotides: 8. This CDR3 has 16 amino acids. The CDR3 DNA follows: TGTGCCAGCAGCCCGCGCGGGGGTGCTAGCACAGATACGCAGTATTTT. Translating gives CASSPRGGASTDTQYF.

This clone was seen once. The genes are TRBV28 and TRBJ2-6, with 7 nucleotides matching TRBD1. J gave up 0 bases and V 6 bases, and 8 bases lay outside the gene matches. This CDR3 comprises 17 residues. Germline CDR1 MDHEN, CDR2 SYDVKM. This chain's CDR3 is CASRKQGPSSGANVLTF. The CDR3, as DNA: TGTGCCAGCAGGAAACAGGGGCCTTCCTCTGGGGCCAACGTCCTGACTTTC.

Here the CDR3 reads CASPKGTSGYNEQFF. CDR3 bases: TGTGCCAGCCCCAAAGGGACTAGCGGATACAATGAGCAGTTCTTC. This chain joins TRBV6-1 and TRBJ2-1; 11 bases align to TRBD2. With V trimmed by 8 bases and J by 4 bases, 7 bases remained unmatched. Germline V gene sequence: CDR1 MNHNS, CDR2 SASEGT. The CDR3 contains 15 residues.

This chain uses TRBV19 with TRBJ2-3; 7 bases align to TRBD2. The CDR3 runs 15 residues. Germline assignment: CDR1 LNHDA and CDR2 SQIVND (reference sequence). V trimming: 5 bases; J trimming: 2 bases; junction bases outside the gene matches: 7. CDR3 loop: CASSLAGRDTDTQYF. The CDR3, as DNA: TGTGCCAGTAGTCTCGCGGGGAGGGACACAGATACGCAGTATTTT.

The gene calls are TRBV4-3 and TRBJ1-5; D unresolved. The V end was cut by 1 base, the J end by 3 bases, with 7 bases between. Germline V CDR1 and CDR2: LGHNA, YSLEER. This CDR3 is 14 amino acids long. The CDR3 coding sequence is TGCGCCAGCAGCCAAGCCCGCTACAATCAGCCCCAGCATTTT. This gives the protein CASSQARYNQPQHF.

The chain has TRBV7-2 and TRBJ1-5, with D possibly TRBD1 on 6 matching bases. Trimming took 4 bases from V and 6 from J, leaving 10 bases between them. The germline V gene encodes CDR1 SGHTA and CDR2 FQGNSA. The length of the CDR3 is 13 residues. Here the CDR3 reads CASSSTGSQPQHF. DNA of the CDR3: TGTGCCAGCAGCTCGACAGGTAGTCAGCCCCAGCATTTT.

This clone was seen only once. The rearrangement uses TRBV7-3 and TRBJ2-1, with TRBD2 as a possible D gene (5 bases). The V end was cut by 4 bases, the J end by 6 bases, with 7 bases between. In germline, CDR1 is SGHTA, CDR2 FQGTGA. The CDR3 totals 12 residues. CDR3 sequence: CASSSGSNEQFF. DNA for the CDR3: TGTGCCAGCAGCTCGGGATCCAATGAGCAGTTCTTC.

The rearrangement links TRBV6-6 to TRBJ1-2, with TRBD1 matching over 8 bases. Germline values: CDR1 MNHNY, CDR2 SVGAGI (reference sequence). The CDR3 is made up of 15 amino acids. V dropped 7 bases and J dropped 4; count of bases not matched to a gene: 11. The CDR3 spells CASNPTQGAFYGYTF. The CDR3 nucleotides are TGTGCCAGCAACCCGACTCAGGGGGCGTTCTATGGCTACACCTTC.

The V call is TRBV10-3, the J call TRBJ2-5, with D perhaps TRBD2 (6 bases). Trimming cost V 5 bases and J 4 bases, with 17 bases left between them. The V gene's germline CDR1 is ENHRY and CDR2 SYGVKD. The CDR3 is 15 amino acids. The CDR3 loop reads CAISIGTLPRETQYF. The DNA of the CDR3 is TGTGCCATCAGTATAGGGACTCTCCCTCGAGAGACCCAGTACTTC.

The chain recombines TRBV28 with TRBJ1-2; TRBD1 aligns across 12 bases. Germline trimming cut 2 bases from V and 6 bases from J; bases unmatched to any gene: 1. The germline CDR1 and CDR2 sequences are MDHEN and SYDVKM. The CDR3 contains 14 residues. CDR3 amino acids: CASSLGTGGNGYTF. CDR3 in DNA: TGTGCCAGCAGTTTAGGGACAGGGGGCAATGGCTACACCTTC.

The gene calls are TRBV30 and TRBJ2-2, with D possibly matching TRBD1 (5 bases). This CDR3 is built from 16 residues. Germline loops: CDR1 GTSNPN, CDR2 SVGIG (reference sequence). V lost 1 base and J lost 2, with 14 bases in between. The CDR3 DNA sequence: TGTGCCTGGAGTGGATTCAGGGTCATAAACACCGGGGAGCTGTTTTTT. It translates to CAWSGFRVINTGELFF.

This rearrangement joins TRBV19 to TRBJ2-3; 7 nucleotides agree with TRBD1. From germline, CDR1 is LNHDA and CDR2 SQIVND (reference sequence). Trimming cost V 1 base and J 3 bases; bases outside gene matches: 16. The CDR3 covers 19 residues. CDR3 nucleotides: TGTGCCAGTAGTATAGGTTTTGATCGCGTAAGGGGGCAGACAGATACGCAGTATTTT. This gives the protein CASSIGFDRVRGQTDTQYF.

The V and J genes are TRBV6-1 and TRBJ2-3; 15 positions agree with TRBD2. In germline, CDR1 is MNHNS, CDR2 SASEGT. The CDR3 is 14 amino acids. V lost 11 bases, J lost 4 bases, and 4 bases stayed unmatched. CDR3 coding DNA: TGTGCCGGGTGGACTAGCGGGAGGGCAGATACGCAGTATTTT. Translating it yields CAGWTSGRADTQYF.

The chain joins TRBV7-8 to TRBJ2-3; D not resolved. The germline V gene has CDR1 SGHVS and CDR2 FQNEAQ. V lost 1 base, J lost 3 bases, and 11 bases lay in between. This CDR3 comprises 15 residues. The CDR3 DNA sequence: TGTGCCAGCAGCTTAGTCAAGCTTCGTACAGATACGCAGTATTTT. This sequence encodes CASSLVKLRTDTQYF.

The chain uses TRBV7-6 and TRBJ2-5; 11 bases map to TRBD2. This CDR3 region has 15 residues. J gave up 5 bases and V 8 bases, and 10 bases lay outside the gene matches. Germline V gives CDR1 SGHVS, CDR2 FNYEAQ. The chain's CDR3 is CASGLAGGPGETQYF. CDR3 sequence (DNA): TGTGCCAGCGGGCTAGCGGGAGGCCCGGGGGAGACCCAGTACTTC.

J is TRBJ2-1 and V is TRBV6-5, with 9 bases that match TRBD2. Trimming cost V 4 bases and J 9 bases; bases outside gene matches: 7. Germline assignment: CDR1 MNHEY and CDR2 SVGAGI. CDR3 size: 14 residues. The CDR3 DNA follows: TGTGCCAGCAGTTTACCCGGGACTAGCAGTGAGCAGTTCTTC. Protein product: CASSLPGTSSEQFF.

The V call is TRBV6-5, the J call TRBJ2-7; TRBD1 agrees at 9 bases. This CDR3 has 14 amino acids. The germline gives CDR1 MNHEY, CDR2 SVGAGI. The junction had 6 bases not matched to a gene; V was cut back by 4 bases and J by 5 bases. CDR3 bases: TGTGCCAGCAGTTCCGGGACAGGGAGGCACGAGCAGTACTTC. This translates into CASSSGTGRHEQYF.

This clone appeared a single time. The chain recombines TRBV19 with TRBJ2-7; 8 positions agree with TRBD1. With 2 bases clipped from V and 6 bases from J, the junction kept 6 bases outside the gene matches. Germline assignment: CDR1 LNHDA and CDR2 SQIVND (reference sequence). CDR3 length: 14 residues. DNA for the CDR3: TGTGCCAGTAGTATACAGGGGGCGCTACCCGAGCAGTACTTC. Translated, it gives CASSIQGALPEQYF.

V is TRBV29-1 and J is TRBJ2-1; TRBD2 agrees at 7 bases. The ends lost 5 bases at V and 9 bases at J; junction bases unmatched: 7. Germline CDR1 reads SQVTM; CDR2 reads ANQGSEA. The CDR3 sequence is 12 residues long. CDR3: CSVRREEAEQFF. The CDR3 DNA reads as TGCAGCGTTCGCCGGGAGGAGGCTGAGCAGTTCTTC.

The V gene is TRBV5-8, the J gene TRBJ2-3, with 13 nucleotides matching TRBD2. The germline CDR1 and CDR2 sequences are SGHTS and YDEGEE. The CDR3 is 13 amino acids. The J segment lost 14 bases and the V segment lost 3 bases, leaving 6 bases of the junction unmatched. CDR3 sequence: CASSYGLAGVGYF. DNA for the CDR3: TGTGCCAGCAGCTACGGACTAGCGGGAGTCGGGTATTTT.

This clone was counted a few times. The chain recombines TRBV25-1 with TRBJ1-2; 12 positions agree with TRBD1. CDR1 and CDR2 from the germline V gene are MGHDK and SYGVNS. The CDR3 runs to 15 residues. V shed 8 bases and J 5 bases; nucleotides not matched to a gene: 9. CDR3 amino acids: CASSTPGQGAYGYTF. CDR3 bases: TGTGCCAGCTCTACCCCGGGACAGGGGGCGTATGGCTACACCTTC.

The chain joins TRBV30 to TRBJ2-7; unclear D gene. Trimming removed 0 bases from V and 7 bases from J, with 7 bases in between. Germline lookup yields CDR1 GTSNPN and CDR2 SVGIG (reference sequence). The CDR3 totals 11 residues. CDR3 residues: CAWSVRVEQYF. DNA for the CDR3: TGTGCCTGGAGTGTCCGGGTTGAGCAGTACTTC.